The 4 T cell receptor beta chains presented below share a single source sample, sequenced in a study of OX40 agonist ivuxolimab in advanced cancers. Using immunoSEQ multiplex PCR, the repertoire was profiled, and TCRdb retains in-frame clones only, with some absent. The data hold around 150,000 clones, with around 93% observed a single time. The sequencing here drew on CD4+ or CD8+ T cells sorted from blood, taken in a trial of the OX40 agonist ivuxolimab. The receptors here all came from an adult with an advanced solid tumor such as melanoma, head and neck, liver or kidney cancer.

V and J are TRBV9 and TRBJ1-2; 9 nucleotides line up with TRBD1. CDR3 size: 17 residues. The V gene end was trimmed by 3 bases and the J gene end by 8 bases; junction bases not matched to a gene: 17. Germline V gene lookup returns CDR1 SGDLS and CDR2 YYNGEE. CDR3 nucleotide sequence: TGTGCCAGCAGCGCCATACAGGGGGCACAGAGCGGTGGCGGCTACACCTTC. Its protein is CASSAIQGAQSGGGYTF.

Comments on this clone: The sample carries other DNA sequences with the same CDR3. CDR3 in DNA: TGCAGCGCCGGTCGGGTGGGGGGGACGGCGAACTATGGCTACACCTTC. It encodes CSAGRVGGTANYGYTF. The rearrangement links TRBV29-1 to TRBJ1-2; tentatively, D is TRBD1 (5 bases). The CDR3 extends over 16 amino acids. CDR1 SQVTM and CDR2 ANQGSEA come from the germline V gene. V was trimmed by 7 bases and J by 2 bases, leaving 23 bases between them.

The chain is built from TRBV5-4 and TRBJ2-3, with D perhaps TRBD1 (5 bases). The CDR3 sequence is 14 residues long. V lost 7 bases and J lost 0, with 12 bases in between. Germline V gene data show CDR1 as SGHNT and CDR2 as YYREEE (reference sequence). CDR3: CASQGFTSTDTQYF. For the CDR3, the DNA is TGTGCCAGCCAGGGATTTACTAGCACAGATACGCAGTATTTT. Together with reference TRBV5-4 and TRBJ2-3, the CDR3 gives the full variable domain: ETGVTQSPTHLIKTRGQQVTLRCSSQSGHNTVSWYQQALGQGPQFIFQYYREEENGRGNFPPRFSGLQFPNYSSELNVNALELDDSALYLCASQGFTSTDTQYFGPGTRLTVL.

CDR3 amino acids: CASSVVGTEVYEQYF. DNA for the CDR3: TGTGCCAGCAGCGTAGTCGGGACGGAAGTTTACGAGCAGTACTTC. This chain uses TRBV6-5 with TRBJ2-7; the D gene could be TRBD1 or TRBD2 (5 bases each). The CDR3 sequence is 15 residues long. V was cut by 6 bases and J by 4 bases, with 19 bases left in between. From germline, CDR1 is MNHEY and CDR2 SVGAGI.